This TCR beta chain comes out of a study of blood T cell repertoires in COVID-19. At the level of the study: PBMCs, B-cell-depleted T cells, or T cells provided the cDNA or gDNA that made up the material.

Authors' methods: Reference gene primer amplification gave estimated nucleated cell counts. The protocol was immunoSEQ multiplex PCR, while the TCRdb copy is restricted to in-frame clones and leaves out a portion. Clone size and V and J calls were adopted from that table, with D and trimming inferred from the DNA. Of some 120,000 clones in the sample, about 85% were seen once. V lost 0 bases to trimming and J lost 3 bases, with 6 bases between them. The CDR3 has 13 amino acids. Germline V gene sequence: CDR1 SGHNT, CDR2 YYREEE (reference sequence). Sequencing was done on a sample of peripheral blood. The source is a woman at least 80 years old with acute or convalescent COVID-19. The rearrangement joins TRBV5-4 to TRBJ1-2, with D unclear. The CDR3 DNA reads as TGTGCCAGCAGCTTGGACGAGGACTATGGCTACACCTTC. Amino acids: CASSLDEDYGYTF. Full variable domain (missing parts from reference TRBV5-4 and TRBJ1-2): ETGVTQSPTHLIKTRGQQVTLRCSSQSGHNTVSWYQQALGQGPQFIFQYYREEENGRGNFPPRFSGLQFPNYSSELNVNALELDDSALYLCASSLDEDYGYTFGSGTRLTVV.